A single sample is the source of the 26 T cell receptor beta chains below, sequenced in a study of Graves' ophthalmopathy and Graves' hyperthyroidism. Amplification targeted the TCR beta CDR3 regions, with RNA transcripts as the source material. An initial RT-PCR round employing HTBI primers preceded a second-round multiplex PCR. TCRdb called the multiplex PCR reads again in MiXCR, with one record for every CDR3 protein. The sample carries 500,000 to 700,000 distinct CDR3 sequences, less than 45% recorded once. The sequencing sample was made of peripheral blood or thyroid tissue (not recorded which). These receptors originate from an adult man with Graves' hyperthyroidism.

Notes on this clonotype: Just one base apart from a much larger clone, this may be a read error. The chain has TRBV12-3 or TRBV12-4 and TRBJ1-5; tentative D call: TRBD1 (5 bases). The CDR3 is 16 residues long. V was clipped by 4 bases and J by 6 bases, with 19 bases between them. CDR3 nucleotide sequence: TGTGCCAGCAGTTCCGTCGGGGCCCTTACCTTTCAGCCCCAGCATTTT. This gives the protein CASSSVGALTFQPQHF.

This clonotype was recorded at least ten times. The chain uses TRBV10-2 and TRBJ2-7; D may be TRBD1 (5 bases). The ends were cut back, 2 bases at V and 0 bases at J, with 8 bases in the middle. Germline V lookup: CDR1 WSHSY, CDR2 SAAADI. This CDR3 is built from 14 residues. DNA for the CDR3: TGCGCCAGCAGTGAGCGACAGTACTCCTACGAGCAGTACTTC. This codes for CASSERQYSYEQYF.

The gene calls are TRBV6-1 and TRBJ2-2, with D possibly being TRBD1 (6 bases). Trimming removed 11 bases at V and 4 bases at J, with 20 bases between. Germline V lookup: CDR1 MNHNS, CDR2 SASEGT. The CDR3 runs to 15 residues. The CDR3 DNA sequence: TGTGCCGCGATTAACAGGGATCTGGGCACCGGGGAGCTGTTTTTT. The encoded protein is CAAINRDLGTGELFF.

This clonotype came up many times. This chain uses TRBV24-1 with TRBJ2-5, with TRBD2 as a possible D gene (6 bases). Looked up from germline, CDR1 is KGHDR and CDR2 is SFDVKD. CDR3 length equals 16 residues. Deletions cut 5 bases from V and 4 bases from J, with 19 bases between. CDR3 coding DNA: TGTGCCACCAGTGTACGGGAGAAAAAGAGGGGAGAGACCCAGTACTTC. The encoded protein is CATSVREKKRGETQYF.

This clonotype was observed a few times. The CDR3 protein is CASSGRVVWGTSGTYEQYF. As DNA, the CDR3 is TGTGCCAGCAGCGGTAGGGTAGTCTGGGGGACTAGCGGGACCTACGAGCAGTACTTC. J is TRBJ2-7 and V is TRBV9; 13 positions agree with TRBD2. The CDR3 sequence is 19 residues long. The germline CDR1 and CDR2 sequences are SGDLS and YYNGEE. The V segment lost 3 bases and the J segment 2 bases; nucleotides outside the gene matches: 14. The variable domain in full, completed from reference TRBV9 and TRBJ2-7, reads DSGVTQTPKHLITATGQRVTLRCSPRSGDLSVYWYQQSLDQGLQFLIQYYNGEERAKGNILERFSAQQFPDLHSELNLSSLELGDSALYFCASSGRVVWGTSGTYEQYFGPGTRLTVT.

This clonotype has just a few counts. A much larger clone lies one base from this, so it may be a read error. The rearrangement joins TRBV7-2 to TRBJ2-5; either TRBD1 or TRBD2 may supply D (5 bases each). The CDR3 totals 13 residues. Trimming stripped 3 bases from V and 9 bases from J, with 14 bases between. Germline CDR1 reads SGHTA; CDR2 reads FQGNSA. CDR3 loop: CASSFEGLGAQYF. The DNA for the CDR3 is TGTGCCAGCAGCTTCGAGGGGCTCGGGGCCCAGTACTTC.

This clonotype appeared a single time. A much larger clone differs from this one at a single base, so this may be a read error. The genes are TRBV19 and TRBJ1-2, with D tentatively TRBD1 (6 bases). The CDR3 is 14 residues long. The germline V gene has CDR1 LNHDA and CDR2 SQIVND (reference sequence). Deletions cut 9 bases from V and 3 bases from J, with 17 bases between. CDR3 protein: CASRPTGEYYGYTF. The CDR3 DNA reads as TGTGCCAGCAGACCGACAGGAGAATACTATGGCTACACCTTC. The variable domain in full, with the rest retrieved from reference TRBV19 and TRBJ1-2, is DGGITQSPKYLFRKEGQNVTLSCEQNLNHDAMYWYRQDPGQGLRLIYYSQIVNDFQKGDIAEGYSVSREKKESFPLTVTSAQKNPTAFYLCASRPTGEYYGYTFGSGTRLTVV.

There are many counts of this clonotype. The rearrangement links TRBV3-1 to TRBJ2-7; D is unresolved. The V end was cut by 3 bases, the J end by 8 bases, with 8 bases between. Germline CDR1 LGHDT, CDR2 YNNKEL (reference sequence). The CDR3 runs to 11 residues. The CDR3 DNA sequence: TGTGCCAGCAGCCAGGATTGGAAGCAGTACTTC. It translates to CASSQDWKQYF.

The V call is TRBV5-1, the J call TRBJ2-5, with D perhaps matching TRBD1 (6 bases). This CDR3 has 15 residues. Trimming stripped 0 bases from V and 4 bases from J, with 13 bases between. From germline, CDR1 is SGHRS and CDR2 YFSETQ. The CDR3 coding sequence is TGCGCCAGCAGCTTGGACGCCAGGGGTGCAGAGACCCAGTACTTC. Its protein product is CASSLDARGAETQYF.

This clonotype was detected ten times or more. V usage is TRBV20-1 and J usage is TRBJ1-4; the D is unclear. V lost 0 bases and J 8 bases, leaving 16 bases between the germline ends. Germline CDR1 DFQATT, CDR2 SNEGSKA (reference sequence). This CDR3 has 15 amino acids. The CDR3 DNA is TGCAGTGCTAGAGATCTCCGCGTAAGCGGCGAAAAACTGTTTTTT. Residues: CSARDLRVSGEKLFF.

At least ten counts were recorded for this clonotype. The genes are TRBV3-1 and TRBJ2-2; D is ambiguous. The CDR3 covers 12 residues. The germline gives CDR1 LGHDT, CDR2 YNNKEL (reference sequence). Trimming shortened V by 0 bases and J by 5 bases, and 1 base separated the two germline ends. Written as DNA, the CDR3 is TGTGCCAGCAGCCAAGAGACCGGGGAGCTGTTTTTT. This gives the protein CASSQETGELFF.

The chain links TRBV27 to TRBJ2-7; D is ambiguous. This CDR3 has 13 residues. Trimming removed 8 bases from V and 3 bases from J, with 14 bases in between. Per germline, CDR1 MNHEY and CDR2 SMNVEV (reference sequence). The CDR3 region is CASGRSSLYEQYF. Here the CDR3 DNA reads TGTGCCAGCGGACGGTCCTCCCTCTACGAGCAGTACTTC.

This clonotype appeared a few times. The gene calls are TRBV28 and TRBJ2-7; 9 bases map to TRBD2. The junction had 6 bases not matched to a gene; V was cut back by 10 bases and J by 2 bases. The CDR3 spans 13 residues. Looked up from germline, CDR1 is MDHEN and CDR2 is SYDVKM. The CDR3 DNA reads TGTGCCACTGAGCGGGAGGTGACCTACGAGCAGTACTTC. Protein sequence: CATEREVTYEQYF.

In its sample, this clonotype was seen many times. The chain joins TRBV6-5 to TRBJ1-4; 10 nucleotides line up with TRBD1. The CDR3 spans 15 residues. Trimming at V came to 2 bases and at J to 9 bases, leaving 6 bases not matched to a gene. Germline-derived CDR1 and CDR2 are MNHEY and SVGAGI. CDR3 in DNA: TGTGCCAGCAGTTACACCGGGACAGGGGATCAAAAACTGTTTTTT. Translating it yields CASSYTGTGDQKLFF.

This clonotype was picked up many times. The CDR3 here is CASYRDSYFNGYTF. As DNA, the CDR3 is TGCGCCAGCTACCGGGACAGCTATTTCAATGGCTACACCTTC. V usage is TRBV10-1 and J usage is TRBJ1-2; 7 nucleotides line up with TRBD1. V lost 8 bases to trimming and J lost 6 bases; unmatched junction nucleotides: 12. The CDR3 contains 14 residues. Germline values: CDR1 WNHNN, CDR2 SYGVQD (reference sequence).

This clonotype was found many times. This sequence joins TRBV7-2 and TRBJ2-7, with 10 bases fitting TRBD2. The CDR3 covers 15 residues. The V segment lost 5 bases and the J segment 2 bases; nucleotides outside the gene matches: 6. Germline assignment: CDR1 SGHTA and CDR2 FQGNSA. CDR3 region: CASSELAGETYEQYF. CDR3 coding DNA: TGTGCCAGCAGCGAGCTAGCGGGAGAGACCTACGAGCAGTACTTC.

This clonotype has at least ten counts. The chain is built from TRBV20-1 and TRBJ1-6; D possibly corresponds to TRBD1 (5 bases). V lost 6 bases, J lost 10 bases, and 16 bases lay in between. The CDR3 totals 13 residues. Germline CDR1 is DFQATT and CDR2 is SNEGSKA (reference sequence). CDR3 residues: CSASARVSSPLHF. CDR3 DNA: TGCAGTGCCTCCGCCAGGGTGTCATCACCCCTCCACTTT.

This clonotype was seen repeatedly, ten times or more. In DNA form, the CDR3 reads TGCAGTGCTCTCCAGGACTACGAGCAGTACTTC. Translating it yields CSALQDYEQYF. The chain combines TRBV20-1 with TRBJ2-7; D not certain. The V end was cut by 5 bases, the J end by 3 bases, with 8 bases between. The CDR3 has 11 residues. Germline CDR1 and CDR2: DFQATT and SNEGSKA (reference sequence).

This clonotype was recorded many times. CDR3 residues: CATSRDRGFSYEQYF. Written as DNA, the CDR3 is TGTGCCACCAGCAGAGATAGAGGGTTCTCCTACGAGCAGTACTTC. J is TRBJ2-7 and V is TRBV15, with D possibly matching TRBD2 (5 bases). The germline gives CDR1 LNHNV, CDR2 YYDKDF (reference sequence). V was pared by 0 bases and J by 0 bases, with 9 bases between. The CDR3 totals 15 residues.

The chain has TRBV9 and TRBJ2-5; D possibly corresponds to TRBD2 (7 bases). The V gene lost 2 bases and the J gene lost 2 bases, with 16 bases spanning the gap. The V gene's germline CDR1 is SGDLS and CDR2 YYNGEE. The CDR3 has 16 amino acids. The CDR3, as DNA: TGTGCCAGCAGCGTGGGGGGGGGAGGGGGGCAAGAGACCCAGTACTTC. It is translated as CASSVGGGGGQETQYF.

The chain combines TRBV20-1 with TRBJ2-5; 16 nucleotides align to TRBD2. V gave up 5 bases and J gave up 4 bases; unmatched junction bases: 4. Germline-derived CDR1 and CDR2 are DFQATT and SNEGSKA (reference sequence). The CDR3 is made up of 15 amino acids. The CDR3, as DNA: TGCAGTGCTTGGGGACTAGCGGGAGGGACAGAGACCCAGTACTTC. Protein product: CSAWGLAGGTETQYF.

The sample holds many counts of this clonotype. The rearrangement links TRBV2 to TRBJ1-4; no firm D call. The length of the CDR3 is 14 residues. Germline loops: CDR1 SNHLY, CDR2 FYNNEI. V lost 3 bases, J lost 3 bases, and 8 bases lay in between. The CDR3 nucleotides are TGTGCCAGCAGTGATTGGGCAGCTAATGAAAAACTGTTTTTT. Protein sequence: CASSDWAANEKLFF.

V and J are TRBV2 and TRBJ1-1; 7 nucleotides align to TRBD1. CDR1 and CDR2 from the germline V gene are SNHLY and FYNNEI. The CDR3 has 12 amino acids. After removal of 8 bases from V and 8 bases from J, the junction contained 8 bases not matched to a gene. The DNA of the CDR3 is TGTGCCAGCCGGCGGACGGGACAGGAAGCTTTCTTT. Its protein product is CASRRTGQEAFF.

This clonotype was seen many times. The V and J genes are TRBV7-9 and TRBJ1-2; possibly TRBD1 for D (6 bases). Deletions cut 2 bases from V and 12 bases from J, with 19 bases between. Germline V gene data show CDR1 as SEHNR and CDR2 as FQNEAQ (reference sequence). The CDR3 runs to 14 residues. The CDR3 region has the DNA TGTGCCAGCAGCTTAATCCCGAAGGGGGGGAACGACACCTTC. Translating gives CASSLIPKGGNDTF.

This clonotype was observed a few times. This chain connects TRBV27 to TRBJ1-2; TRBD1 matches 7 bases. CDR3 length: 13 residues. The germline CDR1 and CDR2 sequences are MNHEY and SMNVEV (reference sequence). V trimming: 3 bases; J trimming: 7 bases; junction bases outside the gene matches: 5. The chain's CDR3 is CASSFNRGIGYTF. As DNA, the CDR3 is TGTGCCAGCAGTTTCAACAGGGGTATTGGCTACACCTTC.

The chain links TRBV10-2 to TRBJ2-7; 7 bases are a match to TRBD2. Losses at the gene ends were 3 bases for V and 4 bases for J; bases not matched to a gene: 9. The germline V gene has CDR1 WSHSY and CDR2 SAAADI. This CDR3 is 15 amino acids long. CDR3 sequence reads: CASSDRPGLSYEQYF. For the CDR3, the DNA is TGCGCCAGCAGTGACAGGCCGGGACTATCATACGAGCAGTACTTC.